The 13 T cell receptor beta chains below were found in one sample sequenced in a study of cytomegalovirus exposure and HLA in healthy donors. The primer mix had 60 Vbeta and 13 Jbeta primers. Clones were read by immunoSEQ multiplex PCR, and TCRdb kept only the in-frame ones, dropping some. The sample has 100,000 to 150,000 clones; 17% are singletons. Input material: PBMCs. Every receptor here comes from a female donor in good health and CMV-seropositive.

The V and J genes are TRBV5-1 and TRBJ1-5; D is unclear. Germline V gives CDR1 SGHRS, CDR2 YFSETQ. CDR3 length: 14 amino acids. The V end was cut by 0 bases, the J end by 2 bases, with 6 bases between. CDR3 DNA sequence: TGCGCCAGCAGCTTGGGACACGGCAATCAGCCCCAGCATTTT. Protein sequence: CASSLGHGNQPQHF.

The chain links TRBV4-2 to TRBJ2-2; 10 bases fit TRBD2. The CDR3 is made up of 18 amino acids. Germline assignment: CDR1 LGHNA and CDR2 YNFKEQ. Germline trimming cut 0 bases from V and 1 base from J; bases unmatched to any gene: 5. DNA of the CDR3: TGTGCCAGCAGCCAAGAGGGTAGCGGGAGGAGGAACACCGGGGAGCTGTTTTTT. Protein sequence: CASSQEGSGRRNTGELFF.

This clone was counted a few times. At one end the junction does not follow the germline gene, possibly because of a read error. The chain recombines TRBV4-2 with TRBJ2-4, with TRBD2 matching 12 bases. CDR1 is LGHNA and CDR2 is YNFKEQ in the germline V gene. The CDR3 extends over 13 amino acids. The CDR3 protein is CASSQGSSGRANF. CDR3 DNA sequence: TGTGCCAGCAGCCAAGGTTCTAGCGGGAGGGCGAACTTC.

This clone was observed a handful of times. V is TRBV7-2 and J is TRBJ2-3; 9 bases fit TRBD2. The V gene end was trimmed by 5 bases and the J gene end by 5 bases; junction bases not matched to a gene: 8. Germline CDR1 reads SGHTA; CDR2 reads FQGNSA. The CDR3 covers 15 residues. The CDR3 region is CASSLPLAGQDTQYF. The CDR3 DNA sequence: TGTGCCAGCAGCCTACCGCTAGCGGGGCAAGATACGCAGTATTTT.

The rearrangement links TRBV6-6 to TRBJ2-1; tentatively, D is TRBD2 (6 bases). This CDR3 comprises 15 residues. Between the trimmed V and J ends, which lost 6 bases and 0 bases, there was a span of 12 bases. Germline V gene sequence: CDR1 MNHNY, CDR2 SVGAGI (reference sequence). CDR3 sequence: CASSRSGSSYNEQFF. Here the CDR3 DNA reads TGTGCCAGCAGCCGTAGCGGAAGCTCCTACAATGAGCAGTTCTTC.

This clone was seen a handful of times. One junction end disagrees with the germline gene, perhaps due to a read error. The chain has TRBV4-1 and TRBJ2-7; 11 nucleotides match TRBD2. The CDR3 has 18 residues. CDR1 is MGHRA, CDR2 YSYEKL, per germline. The CDR3 sequence is CASRQPPPKKLAGEEQYF. The CDR3, as DNA: TGCGCCAGCCGCCAACCGCCCCCCAAAAAACTAGCGGGAGAAGAGCAGTACTTC.

This clone was counted only a few times. This chain joins TRBV4-3 and TRBJ1-4, with D maybe TRBD1 (6 bases). Looked up from germline, CDR1 is LGHNA and CDR2 is YSLEER. The CDR3 spans 14 residues. V lost 1 base, J lost 6 bases, and 9 bases lay in between. CDR3: CASSQADRHEKLFF. The CDR3 DNA follows: TGCGCCAGCAGCCAAGCGGACAGACATGAAAAACTGTTTTTT.

The rearrangement joins TRBV2 to TRBJ1-1; the D is unclear. The germline V gene encodes CDR1 SNHLY and CDR2 FYNNEI. Deletions cut 6 bases from V and 3 bases from J, with 11 bases between. The CDR3 extends over 13 amino acids. The CDR3 DNA is TGTGCCAGCAGGGGAGGGAGTCACACTGAAGCTTTCTTT. Translation: CASRGGSHTEAFF.

The rearrangement joins TRBV6-1 to TRBJ1-6, with a tentative D call TRBD1 (5 bases). Looked up from germline, CDR1 is MNHNS and CDR2 is SASEGT. This CDR3 is built from 14 residues. The ends were cut back, 2 bases at V and 7 bases at J, with 9 bases in the middle. The DNA for the CDR3 is TGTGCCAGCAGTGAAAACGGGGGAAATTCACCCCTCCACTTT. Encoded protein: CASSENGGNSPLHF.

The V call is TRBV28, the J call TRBJ2-1; TRBD1 agrees at 10 bases. The CDR3 runs to 15 residues. V lost 11 bases and J lost 4; bases outside the gene matches: 11. In germline, CDR1 is MDHEN, CDR2 SYDVKM. This chain's CDR3 is CAVNSGQGDYNEQFF. CDR3 sequence (DNA): TGTGCCGTAAACTCAGGACAGGGGGATTACAATGAGCAGTTCTTC.

This clone was observed a handful of times. Distinct nucleotide sequences in the sample also encode this CDR3. The chain uses TRBV5-1 and TRBJ1-1; D unclear. Germline loops: CDR1 SGHRS, CDR2 YFSETQ. V was trimmed by 4 bases and J by 1 base, leaving 8 bases between them. The CDR3 has 13 amino acids. The CDR3 nucleotides read TGCGCCAGCAGCAGCGGCCAGAACACTGAAGCTTTCTTT. Protein: CASSSGQNTEAFF.

CDR3 DNA: TGTGCCAGCAGTTCAGGGGCACGGGACACCTTC. Encoded protein: CASSSGARDTF. The genes are TRBV6-5 and TRBJ1-2; tentative D call: TRBD1 (6 bases). The germline gives CDR1 MNHEY, CDR2 SVGAGI. The CDR3 runs to 11 residues. V gave up 4 bases and J gave up 12 bases, with 12 bases separating them.

V usage is TRBV28 and J usage is TRBJ2-7, with TRBD2 identical over 11 bases. This CDR3 is built from 15 residues. J lost 7 bases, V lost 2 bases, and 7 bases had no gene match. Germline CDR1 and CDR2: MDHEN and SYDVKM. CDR3 DNA sequence: TGTGCCAGCAGTTTAAGACTAGCGGGGTTGAGGGAGCAGTACTTC. Its translation: CASSLRLAGLREQYF.